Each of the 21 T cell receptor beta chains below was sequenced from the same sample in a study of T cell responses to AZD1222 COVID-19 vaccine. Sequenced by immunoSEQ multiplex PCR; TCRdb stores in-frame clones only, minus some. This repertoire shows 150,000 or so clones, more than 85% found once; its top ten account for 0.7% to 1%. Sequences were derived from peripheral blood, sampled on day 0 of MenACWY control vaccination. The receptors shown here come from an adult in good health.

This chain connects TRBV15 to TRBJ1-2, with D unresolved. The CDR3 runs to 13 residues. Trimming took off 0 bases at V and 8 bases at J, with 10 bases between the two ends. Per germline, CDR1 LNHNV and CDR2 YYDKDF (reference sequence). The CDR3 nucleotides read TGTGCCACCAGCAGAGACGGACTCTACGGCTACACCTTC. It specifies CATSRDGLYGYTF.

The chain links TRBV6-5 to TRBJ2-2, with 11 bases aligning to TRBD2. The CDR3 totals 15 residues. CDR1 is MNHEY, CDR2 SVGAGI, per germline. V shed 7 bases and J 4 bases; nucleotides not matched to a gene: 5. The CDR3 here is CASKPLAGGTGELFF. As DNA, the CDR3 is TGTGCCAGCAAGCCCCTAGCGGGAGGCACCGGGGAGCTGTTTTTT.

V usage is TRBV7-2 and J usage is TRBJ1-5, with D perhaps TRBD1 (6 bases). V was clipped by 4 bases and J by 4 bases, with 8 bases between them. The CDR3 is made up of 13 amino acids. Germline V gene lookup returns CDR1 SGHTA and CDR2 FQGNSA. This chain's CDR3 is CASSSDRNQPQHF. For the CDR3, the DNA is TGTGCCAGCAGCTCCGACAGGAATCAGCCCCAGCATTTT. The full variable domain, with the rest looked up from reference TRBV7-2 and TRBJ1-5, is GAGVSQSPSNKVTEKGKDVELRCDPISGHTALYWYRQSLGQGLEFLIYFQGNSAPDKSGLPSDRFSAERTGGSVSTLTIQRTQQEDSAVYLCASSSDRNQPQHFGDGTRLSIL.

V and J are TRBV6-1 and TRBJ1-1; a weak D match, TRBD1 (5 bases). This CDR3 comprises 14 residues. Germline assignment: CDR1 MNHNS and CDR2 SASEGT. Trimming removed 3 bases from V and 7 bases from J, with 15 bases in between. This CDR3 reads CASSEGGTRVEAFF. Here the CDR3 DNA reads TGTGCCAGCAGTGAGGGAGGGACCAGGGTTGAAGCTTTCTTT.

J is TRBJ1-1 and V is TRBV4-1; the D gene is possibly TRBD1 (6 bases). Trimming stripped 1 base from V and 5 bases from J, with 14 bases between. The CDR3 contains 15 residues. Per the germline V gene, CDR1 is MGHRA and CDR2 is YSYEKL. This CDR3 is CASSQVGTKRTEAFF. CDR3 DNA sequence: TGCGCCAGCAGCCAAGTAGGGACAAAGAGAACTGAAGCTTTCTTT.

The CDR3 bases are TGTGCCAGCGGGAAGGACAGGGGGCGCACCGGGGAGCTGTTTTTT. It yields the protein CASGKDRGRTGELFF. The chain joins TRBV7-8 to TRBJ2-2; 11 nucleotides line up with TRBD1. CDR3 length equals 15 residues. Germline assignment: CDR1 SGHVS and CDR2 FQNEAQ. Trimming took 8 bases from V and 4 from J; bases not matched to a gene: 6. Combining the CDR3 with reference TRBV7-8 and TRBJ2-2 gives the whole variable domain GAGVSQSPRYKVAKRGQDVALRCDPISGHVSLFWYQQALGQGPEFLTYFQNEAQLDKSGLPSDRFFAERPEGSVSTLKIQRTQQEDSAVYLCASGKDRGRTGELFFGEGSRLTVL.

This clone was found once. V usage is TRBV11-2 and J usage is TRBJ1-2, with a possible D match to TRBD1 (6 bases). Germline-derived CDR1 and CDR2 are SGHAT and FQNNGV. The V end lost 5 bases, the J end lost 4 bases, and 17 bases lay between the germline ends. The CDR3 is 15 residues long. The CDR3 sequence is CASSTPRGQGYGYTF. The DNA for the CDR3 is TGTGCCAGCAGCACGCCTCGGGGGCAGGGCTATGGCTACACCTTC.

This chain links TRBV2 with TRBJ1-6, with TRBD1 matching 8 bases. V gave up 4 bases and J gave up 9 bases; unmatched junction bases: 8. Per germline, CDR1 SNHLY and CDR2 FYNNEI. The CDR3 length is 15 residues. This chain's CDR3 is CASSARQGMSSPLHF. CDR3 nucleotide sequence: TGTGCCAGCAGTGCAAGACAGGGGATGAGTTCACCCCTCCACTTT.

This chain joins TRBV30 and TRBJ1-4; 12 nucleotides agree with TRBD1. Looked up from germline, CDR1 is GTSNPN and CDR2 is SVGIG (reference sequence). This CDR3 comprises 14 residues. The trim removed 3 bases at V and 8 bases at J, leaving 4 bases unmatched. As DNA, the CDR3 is TGTGCCTGGAGGGGGACAGGGGGCCTGGAAAAACTGTTTTTT. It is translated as CAWRGTGGLEKLFF. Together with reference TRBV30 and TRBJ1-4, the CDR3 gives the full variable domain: SQTIHQWPATLVQPVGSPLSLECTVEGTSNPNLYWYRQAAGRGLQLLFYSVGIGQISSEVPQNLSASRPQDRQFILSSKKLLLSDSGFYLCAWRGTGGLEKLFFGSGTQLSVL.

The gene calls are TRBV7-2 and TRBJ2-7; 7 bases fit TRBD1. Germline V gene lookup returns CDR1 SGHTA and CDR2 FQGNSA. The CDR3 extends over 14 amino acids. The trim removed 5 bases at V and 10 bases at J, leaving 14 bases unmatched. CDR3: CASSADRSTTRQYF. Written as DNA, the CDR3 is TGTGCCAGCAGCGCGGACAGGAGTACAACTAGACAGTACTTC. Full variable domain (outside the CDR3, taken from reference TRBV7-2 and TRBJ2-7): GAGVSQSPSNKVTEKGKDVELRCDPISGHTALYWYRQSLGQGLEFLIYFQGNSAPDKSGLPSDRFSAERTGGSVSTLTIQRTQQEDSAVYLCASSADRSTTRQYFGPGTRLTVT.

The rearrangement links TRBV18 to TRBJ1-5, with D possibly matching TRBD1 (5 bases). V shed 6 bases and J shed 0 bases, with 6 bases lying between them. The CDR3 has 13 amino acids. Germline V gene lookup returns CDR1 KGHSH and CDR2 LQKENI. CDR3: CASSGGSNQPQHF. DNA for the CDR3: TGTGCCAGCTCGGGGGGTAGCAATCAGCCCCAGCATTTT.

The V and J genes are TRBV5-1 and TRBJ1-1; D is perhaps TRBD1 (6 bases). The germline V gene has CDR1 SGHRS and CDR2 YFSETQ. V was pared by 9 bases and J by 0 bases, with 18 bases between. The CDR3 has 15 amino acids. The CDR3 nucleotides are TGCGCCACATCAGGGGACAATGGAATGAACACTGAAGCTTTCTTT. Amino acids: CATSGDNGMNTEAFF. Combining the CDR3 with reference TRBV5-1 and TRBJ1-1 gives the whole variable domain KAGVTQTPRYLIKTRGQQVTLSCSPISGHRSVSWYQQTPGQGLQFLFEYFSETQRNKGNFPGRFSGRQFSNSRSEMNVSTLELGDSALYLCATSGDNGMNTEAFFGQGTRLTVV.

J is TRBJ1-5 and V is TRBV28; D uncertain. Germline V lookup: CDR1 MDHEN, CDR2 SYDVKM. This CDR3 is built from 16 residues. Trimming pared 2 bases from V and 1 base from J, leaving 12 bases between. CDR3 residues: CASSLLRTRSNQPQHF. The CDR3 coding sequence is TGTGCCAGCAGTTTACTTCGGACGAGGAGCAATCAGCCCCAGCATTTT.

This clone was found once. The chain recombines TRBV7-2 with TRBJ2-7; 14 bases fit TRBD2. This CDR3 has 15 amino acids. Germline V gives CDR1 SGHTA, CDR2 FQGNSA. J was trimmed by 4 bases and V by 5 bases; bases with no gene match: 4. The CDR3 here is CASSLRTSGGYEQYF. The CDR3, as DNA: TGTGCCAGCAGCCTTCGGACTAGCGGGGGGTACGAGCAGTACTTC.

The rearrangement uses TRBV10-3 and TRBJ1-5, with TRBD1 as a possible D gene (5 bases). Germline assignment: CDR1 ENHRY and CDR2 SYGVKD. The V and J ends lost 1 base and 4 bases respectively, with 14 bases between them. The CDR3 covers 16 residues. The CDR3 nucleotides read TGTGCCATCAGTGAGTGGGGGACGGGGAATAATCAGCCCCAGCATTTT. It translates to CAISEWGTGNNQPQHF.

The CDR3: CASSFFGNTIYF. CDR3 nucleotide sequence: TGTGCCAGCAGCTTCTTTGGAAACACCATATATTTT. This sequence joins TRBV5-5 and TRBJ1-3; no reliable D call. CDR3 size: 12 residues. In germline, CDR1 is SGHKS, CDR2 YYEKEE (reference sequence). The V end lost 2 bases, the J end lost 3 bases, and 3 bases lay between the germline ends.

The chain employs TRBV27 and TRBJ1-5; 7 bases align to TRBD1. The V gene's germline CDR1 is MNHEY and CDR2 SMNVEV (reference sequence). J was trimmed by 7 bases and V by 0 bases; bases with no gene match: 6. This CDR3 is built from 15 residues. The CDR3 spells CASSLSGGGVQPQHF. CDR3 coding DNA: TGTGCCAGCAGTTTATCGGGAGGGGGCGTACAGCCCCAGCATTTT.

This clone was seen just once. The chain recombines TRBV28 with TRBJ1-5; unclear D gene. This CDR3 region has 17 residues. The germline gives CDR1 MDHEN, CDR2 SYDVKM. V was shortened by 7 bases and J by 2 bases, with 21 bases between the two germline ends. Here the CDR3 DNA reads TGTGCCAGCAAAAACCCCGGGCCAGCCGTTGGCAATCAGCCCCAGCATTTT. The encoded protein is CASKNPGPAVGNQPQHF.

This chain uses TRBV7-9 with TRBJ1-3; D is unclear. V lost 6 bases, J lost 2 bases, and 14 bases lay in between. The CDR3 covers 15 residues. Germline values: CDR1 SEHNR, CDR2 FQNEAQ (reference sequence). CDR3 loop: CASSSKGVAGNTIYF. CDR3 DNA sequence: TGTGCCAGCAGTTCTAAGGGAGTGGCTGGAAACACCATATATTTT.

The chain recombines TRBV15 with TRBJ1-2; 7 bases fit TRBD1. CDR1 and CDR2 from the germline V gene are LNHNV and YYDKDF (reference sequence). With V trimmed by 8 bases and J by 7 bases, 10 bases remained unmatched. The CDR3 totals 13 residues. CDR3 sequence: CATGRTGDFGYTF. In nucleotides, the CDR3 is TGTGCCACCGGACGGACAGGCGACTTTGGCTACACCTTC.

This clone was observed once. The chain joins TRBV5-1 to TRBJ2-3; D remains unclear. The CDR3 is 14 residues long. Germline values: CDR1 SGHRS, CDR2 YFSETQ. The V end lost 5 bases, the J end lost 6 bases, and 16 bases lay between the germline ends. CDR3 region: CASSWSAQEDTQYF. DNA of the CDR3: TGCGCCAGCAGTTGGAGCGCACAAGAGGATACGCAGTATTTT. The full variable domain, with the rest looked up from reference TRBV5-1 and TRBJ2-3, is KAGVTQTPRYLIKTRGQQVTLSCSPISGHRSVSWYQQTPGQGLQFLFEYFSETQRNKGNFPGRFSGRQFSNSRSEMNVSTLELGDSALYLCASSWSAQEDTQYFGPGTRLTVL.